This T cell receptor (beta chain) is drawn from a study of T cell responses to AZD1222 COVID-19 vaccine. General study points: Repertoire sampling happened only post peak T cell response. The donor cohort was predominantly white British with a female majority, and clonal diversity may have been underestimated.

Profiling relied on immunoSEQ multiplex PCR, and the TCRdb table lists in-frame clones only, not all of them. The sample lists about 110,000 clones, 70% to 90% occurring once. Turning to this clone: Its antigen is currently unknown.

Per germline, CDR1 SEHNR and CDR2 FQNEAQ (reference sequence). CDR3 length: 15 amino acids. Losses at the gene ends were 5 bases for V and 9 bases for J; bases not matched to a gene: 14. The chain carries TRBV7-9 and TRBJ1-1; 8 bases fit TRBD1. The source of this sequence is an adult in good health. The specimen was peripheral blood, collected on day 0 of AZD1222 vaccination. CDR3 nucleotides: TGTGCCAGCAGCCCAGGGGGCCCCGAGCTGATGAAAGCTTTCTTT. This sequence encodes CASSPGGPELMKAFF.